These 14 T cell receptor beta chains share one sample of origin, sequenced in a study of cytomegalovirus exposure and HLA in healthy donors. PCR amplification relied on 60 Vbeta primers (plus 13 Jbeta primers). Profiled with immunoSEQ multiplex PCR; TCRdb holds only in-frame clones, not every one. The sample contains around 100,000 clones, around three quarters of which appear only once. Sequenced material: PBMCs. Source of these receptors: a woman aged 25 to 39 in good health and CMV-seronegative.

V and J are TRBV30 and TRBJ1-2; no firm D call. The V end was cut by 1 base, the J end by 4 bases, with 10 bases between. The CDR3 covers 13 residues. Germline V gives CDR1 GTSNPN, CDR2 SVGIG (reference sequence). The CDR3 region is CAWSGAIPYGYTF. DNA of the CDR3: TGTGCCTGGAGTGGAGCCATCCCCTATGGCTACACCTTC.

This chain links TRBV7-2 with TRBJ2-1, with 8 bases identical to TRBD2. The CDR3 loop spans 15 amino acids. V was pared by 3 bases and J by 5 bases, with 6 bases of the junction left unmatched. CDR1 is SGHTA and CDR2 is FQGNSA in the germline V gene. DNA of the CDR3: TGTGCCAGCAGCTTTCAACCAGCGGGGGACAATGAGCAGTTCTTC. It yields the protein CASSFQPAGDNEQFF.

The chain has TRBV30 and TRBJ2-2; perhaps TRBD2 as D (5 bases). V lost 4 bases to trimming and J lost 4 bases, with 13 bases between them. The CDR3 has 14 residues. The germline V gene encodes CDR1 GTSNPN and CDR2 SVGIG (reference sequence). The DNA of the CDR3 is TGTGCCTGGAAAGGCGGGTGGCTCACCGGGGAGCTGTTTTTT. This gives the protein CAWKGGWLTGELFF. Complete variable domain (other parts from reference TRBV30 and TRBJ2-2): SQTIHQWPATLVQPVGSPLSLECTVEGTSNPNLYWYRQAAGRGLQLLFYSVGIGQISSEVPQNLSASRPQDRQFILSSKKLLLSDSGFYLCAWKGGWLTGELFFGEGSRLTVL.

The chain has TRBV29-1 and TRBJ2-5; 15 nucleotides align to TRBD2. There are 16 residues in the CDR3. V gave up 6 bases and J gave up 1 base; unmatched junction bases: 6. Germline V gene data show CDR1 as SQVTM and CDR2 as ANQGSEA. The CDR3 here is CSVLWTSGGAQETQYF. For the CDR3, the DNA is TGCAGCGTACTTTGGACTAGCGGGGGGGCCCAAGAGACCCAGTACTTC.

The V and J genes are TRBV18 and TRBJ2-3, with 8 bases matching TRBD2. Trimming at V came to 5 bases and at J to 2 bases, leaving 3 bases not matched to a gene. CDR1 is KGHSH, CDR2 LQKENI, per germline. The CDR3 contains 14 residues. CDR3 loop: CASSIAGHTDTQYF. The DNA for the CDR3 is TGTGCCAGCTCAATAGCGGGGCACACAGATACGCAGTATTTT.

This clone was detected once. Compared with germline, one end of the junction differs, possibly owing to a read error. This chain uses TRBV7-9 with TRBJ2-2; 8 nucleotides agree with TRBD1. Germline V lookup: CDR1 SEHNR, CDR2 FQNEAQ (reference sequence). CDR3 length: 17 residues. The CDR3 sequence: CSSSHGYGTGSTGELFF. The CDR3 region has the DNA TGTTCCAGCAGCCACGGATATGGGACAGGAAGCACCGGGGAGCTGTTTTTT.

This rearrangement joins TRBV5-1 to TRBJ1-1; D might be TRBD1 (5 bases). The V end lost 3 bases, the J end lost 3 bases, and 9 bases lay between the germline ends. The CDR3 contains 13 residues. The germline V gene encodes CDR1 SGHRS and CDR2 YFSETQ. The DNA of the CDR3 is TGCGCCAGCAGCTATGGGGGGGACACTGAAGCTTTCTTT. This codes for CASSYGGDTEAFF.

V gene TRBV6-5 combines with J gene TRBJ1-1, with a weak D call TRBD1 (5 bases). From germline, CDR1 is MNHEY and CDR2 SVGAGI. There are 14 residues in the CDR3. V was pared by 6 bases and J by 4 bases, with 15 bases between. CDR3 amino acids: CASSPFGGSTEAFF. Here the CDR3 DNA reads TGTGCCAGCAGCCCTTTCGGGGGGAGCACTGAAGCTTTCTTT.

The J gene is TRBJ2-1, the V gene TRBV2, with a possible D match to TRBD1 (6 bases). Germline CDR1 SNHLY, CDR2 FYNNEI. V was shortened by 5 bases and J by 10 bases, with 18 bases between the two germline ends. The CDR3 consists of 14 residues. In nucleotides, the CDR3 is TGTGCCAGCAGTCCCTTGAGGACAGCCAAAGAGCAGTTCTTC. Encoded protein: CASSPLRTAKEQFF. Full variable domain (remainder filled in from reference TRBV2 and TRBJ2-1): EPEVTQTPSHQVTQMGQEVILRCVPISNHLYFYWYRQILGQKVEFLVSFYNNEISEKSEIFDDQFSVERPDGSNFTLKIRSTKLEDSAMYFCASSPLRTAKEQFFGPGTRLTVL.

In DNA, the CDR3 is TGTGCCAGCAGCTTGGCCTGGGGAGACTACGAGCAGTACTTC. Its translation: CASSLAWGDYEQYF. The V and J genes are TRBV5-6 and TRBJ2-7; a weak D match, TRBD2 (5 bases). Trimming removed 0 bases from V and 3 bases from J, with 10 bases in between. Germline lookup yields CDR1 SGHDT and CDR2 YYEEEE. The CDR3 is 14 residues long. The whole variable domain, remainder taken from reference TRBV5-6 and TRBJ2-7, is DAGVTQSPTHLIKTRGQQVTLRCSPKSGHDTVSWYQQALGQGPQFIFQYYEEEERQRGNFPDRFSGHQFPNYSSELNVNALLLGDSALYLCASSLAWGDYEQYFGPGTRLTVT.

The rearrangement links TRBV10-3 to TRBJ2-2; 9 bases agree with TRBD2. Trimming took 6 bases from V and 2 from J; bases not matched to a gene: 4. From germline, CDR1 is ENHRY and CDR2 SYGVKD. The CDR3 spans 15 residues. CDR3 DNA sequence: TGTGCCATCAGCAGGACTAGCGCTAACACCGGGGAGCTGTTTTTT. It encodes CAISRTSANTGELFF.

The chain uses TRBV30 and TRBJ1-5; 8 nucleotides agree with TRBD1. V shed 5 bases, J shed 2 bases, and the junction held 11 bases outside the gene matches. This CDR3 is built from 16 residues. The germline gives CDR1 GTSNPN, CDR2 SVGIG (reference sequence). The CDR3 bases are TGTGCCTGGCGAGGACAGGGCGAAAAGCGCAATCAGCCCCAGCATTTT. Protein: CAWRGQGEKRNQPQHF.

This clone was detected only once. The CDR3 sequence: CAIGNGQGGYEQYF. For the CDR3, the DNA is TGTGCCATCGGGAACGGACAGGGTGGCTACGAGCAGTACTTC. The chain recombines TRBV10-3 with TRBJ2-7, with 8 bases identical to TRBD1. The CDR3 spans 14 residues. Trimming removed 8 bases from V and 3 bases from J; junction bases left unmatched: 9. Germline-derived CDR1 and CDR2 are ENHRY and SYGVKD.

This clone was counted once. V is TRBV11-3 and J is TRBJ1-1; perhaps TRBD1 as D (5 bases). CDR1 is SGHNT and CDR2 is YENEEA in the germline V gene. CDR3 length equals 16 residues. Trimming took 5 bases from V and 0 from J, leaving 16 bases between them. CDR3 region: CASSPLAGILNTEAFF. In DNA form, the CDR3 reads TGTGCCAGCAGCCCCCTGGCAGGGATTCTGAACACTGAAGCTTTCTTT.